The clone carrying this TCR beta chain has a single count. The target antigen is unknown. The sample is drawn from a study of blood T cells in healthy people across ages. Study outcomes and limitations: PBMCs that were unsorted prevented a conclusive naive versus antigen-experienced comparison. Estimates based on one million T cells were treated as lower bounds.

CDR1 is SGHVS, CDR2 FQNEAQ, per germline. The CDR3 is made up of 13 amino acids. V gave up 11 bases and J gave up 4 bases, with 15 bases separating them. Primers used in a second PCR of roughly 7 to 12 cycles were a sample-barcoded 5' primer and a J-beta primer mix. Every cDNA molecule bore a tag from a template-switch adaptor containing 12 random nucleotides. Via MiXCR, TCRdb re-called the 5' RACE reads, giving one row per CDR3 protein. The data show about 930,000 distinct CDR3 sequences, about 27% seen once. These data were also filed under a second study, of T cells of mothers and their children. That source reports: Nine systemically healthy Caucasian donors: three mothers, six children.

The chain combines TRBV7-8 with TRBJ2-4; no reliable D call. The sequencing sample was made of blood. The sequence was obtained from a woman in her thirties or forties in good health. CDR3 residues: CAGIFAKKNIQYF. CDR3 DNA sequence: TGTGCCGGCATCTTCGCAAAGAAAAACATTCAGTACTTC.